This TCR beta chain was sequenced for a study of technical replicates of blood from a few donors. This clone was counted between two and nine times. Profiling relied on immunoSEQ multiplex PCR, and the TCRdb table lists in-frame clones only, not all of them. The table includes about 60,000 clones, roughly 86% detected once. V was pared by 5 bases and J by 4 bases, with 7 bases of the junction left unmatched. This CDR3 region has 13 residues. Germline loops: CDR1 SQVTM, CDR2 ANQGSEA. This chain joins TRBV29-1 and TRBJ1-2; TRBD1 aligns across 7 bases. The source material was PBMCs. The sequence came from a human donor in good health. Some clones in this sample may be carry-over from other donors' samples. The CDR3 reads CSVTKTGAYGYTF. In DNA form, the CDR3 reads TGCAGCGTTACGAAAACAGGGGCCTATGGCTACACCTTC.